The 31 T cell receptor beta chains below all came from one sample that was sequenced in a study of shared clonotypes between healthy human individuals. Sequencing was performed with immunoSEQ multiplex PCR; in TCRdb, only in-frame clones are kept and a portion is missing. The repertoire has about a million clones, approximately 76% of them found once; the top ten carry about 1.5%. Sequencing was carried out using memory CD4+ T cells sorted from blood. The subset: CD45RA-negative fraction. These TCRs come from a man younger than 30 in good health.

This clone was counted a few times. V gene TRBV29-1 combines with J gene TRBJ1-2; D may be TRBD1 (6 bases). The V end was cut by 7 bases, the J end by 3 bases, with 15 bases between. Germline CDR1 and CDR2: SQVTM and ANQGSEA. The CDR3 length is 13 residues. CDR3 nucleotide sequence: TGCAGCGCTCGAGTACAGGGCGACTATGGCTACACCTTC. Its translation is CSARVQGDYGYTF.

The V and J genes are TRBV28 and TRBJ2-2; a weak D match, TRBD1 (6 bases). V shed 5 bases and J shed 0 bases, with 19 bases lying between them. The CDR3 consists of 18 residues. Germline V gene data show CDR1 as MDHEN and CDR2 as SYDVKM. The CDR3 protein is CASSPLGRGNANTGELFF. The CDR3 nucleotides are TGTGCCAGCAGTCCCCTCGGAAGGGGGAACGCGAACACCGGGGAGCTGTTTTTT. Drawing the rest from reference TRBV28 and TRBJ2-2, the complete variable domain is DVKVTQSSRYLVKRTGEKVFLECVQDMDHENMFWYRQDPGLGLRLIYFSYDVKMKEKGDIPEGYSVSREKKERFSLILESASTNQTSMYLCASSPLGRGNANTGELFFGEGSRLTVL.

The chain employs TRBV6-6 and TRBJ2-2; D unresolved. Trimming stripped 6 bases from V and 3 bases from J, with 17 bases between. The CDR3 loop spans 16 amino acids. Germline CDR1 MNHNY, CDR2 SVGAGI (reference sequence). The CDR3 sequence is CASSSASSLHTGELFF. The CDR3 region has the DNA TGTGCCAGCAGCTCCGCCTCTAGTCTTCACACCGGGGAGCTGTTTTTT.

This chain connects TRBV6-6 to TRBJ1-5; 8 bases align to TRBD1. Trimming took 7 bases from V and 5 from J; bases not matched to a gene: 4. Germline assignment: CDR1 MNHNY and CDR2 SVGAGI (reference sequence). The CDR3 has 13 amino acids. Written as DNA, the CDR3 is TGTGCCAGCAATCCAGGGGGCCATCAGCCCCAGCATTTT. Translating it yields CASNPGGHQPQHF.

This clone was detected ten times or more. V gene TRBV10-3 combines with J gene TRBJ1-4; 7 bases are a match to TRBD1. The V and J ends lost 10 bases and 5 bases, in that order; junction bases with no gene match: 4. CDR3 size: 12 residues. The germline V gene has CDR1 ENHRY and CDR2 SYGVKD. In nucleotides, the CDR3 is TGTGCCACGTCGGGACAGAATGAAAAACTGTTTTTT. Translating it yields CATSGQNEKLFF.

This chain connects TRBV2 to TRBJ2-7; D is uncertain. The CDR3 sequence is 14 residues long. The V end was cut by 4 bases, the J end by 0 bases, with 10 bases between. Germline CDR1 is SNHLY and CDR2 is FYNNEI. As DNA, the CDR3 is TGTGCCAGCAGTGGCCGGGTCAGCTCCTACGAGCAGTACTTC. Protein sequence: CASSGRVSSYEQYF.

The chain uses TRBV5-4 and TRBJ2-7; D gene uncertain. The CDR3 is 15 amino acids. The V gene lost 0 bases and the J gene lost 0 bases, with 10 bases spanning the gap. CDR1 and CDR2 (germline): SGHNT, YYREEE (reference sequence). The CDR3 DNA follows: TGTGCCAGCAGCTTGGCAGGAAGTCTCTCCTACGAGCAGTACTTC. Its protein product is CASSLAGSLSYEQYF.

The chain recombines TRBV5-4 with TRBJ1-4; D not resolved. Trimming cost V 0 bases and J 2 bases, with 11 bases left between them. From germline, CDR1 is SGHNT and CDR2 YYREEE (reference sequence). The CDR3 length is 16 residues. In nucleotides, the CDR3 is TGTGCCAGCAGCTTGGCAACGGGCAGGACTAATGAAAAACTGTTTTTT. Protein product: CASSLATGRTNEKLFF.

Points on this clone: One end of the junction fails to match germline, which may point to a read error. The genes are TRBV20-1 and TRBJ1-3; D remains ambiguous. CDR3 size: 9 residues. CDR1 is DFQATT and CDR2 is SNEGSKA in the germline V gene (reference sequence). The CDR3 reads CSARENVVF. CDR3 DNA: TGCAGTGCTAGAGAGAACGTTGTTTTT.

This clone was seen a handful of times. The chain has TRBV21-1 and TRBJ2-7; the table calls TRBD2, which could not be checked here. TRBV21-1 is given as a pseudogene. The CDR3 runs to 19 residues. DNA for the CDR3: TGTGCCAGCAGCAAAAGTGGAACCTTCGCGGGAGGGGGCTCCTACGAGCAGTACTTC. It codes for CASSKSGTFAGGGSYEQYF.

As for this clone: Other DNA sequences from this sample encode an identical CDR3 as well. The chain carries TRBV19 and TRBJ1-5; 10 bases align to TRBD1. In germline, CDR1 is LNHDA, CDR2 SQIVND (reference sequence). With V trimmed by 4 bases and J by 7 bases, 1 base remained unmatched. CDR3 length equals 13 residues. Here the CDR3 reads CASSRDRGQPQHF. The CDR3 nucleotides are TGTGCCAGTAGTAGGGACAGGGGCCAGCCCCAGCATTTT.

The chain couples TRBV19 to TRBJ2-2, with 7 bases matching TRBD1. Germline CDR1 LNHDA, CDR2 SQIVND (reference sequence). CDR3 length equals 18 residues. Trimming took 1 base from V and 4 from J; bases not matched to a gene: 12. CDR3 sequence (DNA): TGTGCCAGTAGTATAGGACAGGGACGAATCTCGGGCACCGGGGAGCTGTTTTTT. Translated: CASSIGQGRISGTGELFF.

This rearrangement joins TRBV5-1 to TRBJ2-1, with 8 bases matching TRBD1. The germline CDR1 and CDR2 sequences are SGHRS and YFSETQ. Trimming at V came to 5 bases and at J to 7 bases, leaving 14 bases not matched to a gene. CDR3 length: 16 residues. The CDR3 loop reads CASRSWAGGAVNEQFF. DNA for the CDR3: TGCGCCAGCAGGTCGTGGGCAGGGGGCGCGGTTAATGAGCAGTTCTTC.

This clone has only a few counts. The chain recombines TRBV5-5 with TRBJ2-1; D might be TRBD1 (5 bases). V was cut by 5 bases and J by 10 bases, with 16 bases left in between. The CDR3 has 13 residues. The germline V gene encodes CDR1 SGHKS and CDR2 YYEKEE (reference sequence). DNA for the CDR3: TGTGCCAGCAGGAACCTAGGGGCTTGGGAGCAGTTCTTC. Translation: CASRNLGAWEQFF. Looking up the rest from reference TRBV5-5 and TRBJ2-1 gives the full variable domain: DAGVTQSPTHLIKTRGQQVTLRCSPISGHKSVSWYQQVLGQGPQFIFQYYEKEERGRGNFPDRFSARQFPNYSSELNVNALLLGDSALYLCASRNLGAWEQFFGPGTRLTVL.

Concerning this clone: A much larger clone lies a single base off, so this may be a read error. The chain links TRBV30 to TRBJ2-7, with D unclear. The CDR3 length is 15 residues. Germline CDR1 GTSNPN, CDR2 SVGIG (reference sequence). The CDR3 is CAWRLRRSLGYEQHF. In DNA form, the CDR3 reads TGTGCCTGGAGACTTCGCCGGTCCCTGGGGTACGAGCAGCACTTC.

CDR3 sequence reads: CASSPQRAGGTYEQYF. CDR3 in DNA: TGTGCCAGCAGCCCTCAAAGGGCGGGGGGGACCTACGAGCAGTACTTC. The chain is built from TRBV11-2 and TRBJ2-7, with 9 bases fitting TRBD2. The CDR3 spans 16 residues. CDR1 SGHAT and CDR2 FQNNGV come from the germline V gene. J was trimmed by 2 bases and V by 5 bases; bases with no gene match: 10.

CDR3 protein: CASSLRTSGGLFF. For the CDR3, the DNA is TGTGCCAGCAGCCTTAGGACTAGCGGGGGTTTGTTCTTC. The rearrangement links TRBV28 to TRBJ2-1; 13 nucleotides agree with TRBD2. The trim removed 6 bases at V and 15 bases at J, leaving 8 bases unmatched. The CDR3 consists of 13 residues. Germline-derived CDR1 and CDR2 are MDHEN and SYDVKM.

The chain carries TRBV28 and TRBJ1-1, with D maybe TRBD1 (6 bases). V was clipped by 3 bases and J by 4 bases, with 15 bases between them. The CDR3 loop spans 15 amino acids. CDR1 MDHEN and CDR2 SYDVKM come from the germline V gene. CDR3 loop: CASSLGGLMFTEAFF. The CDR3 region has the DNA TGTGCCAGCAGTTTGGGGGGCTTGATGTTCACTGAAGCTTTCTTT.

The chain carries TRBV28 and TRBJ1-5, with D uncertain. Deletions cut 3 bases from V and 0 bases from J, with 9 bases between. CDR3 length equals 15 residues. Looked up from germline, CDR1 is MDHEN and CDR2 is SYDVKM. CDR3: CASSFSLGSNQPQHF. The CDR3 region has the DNA TGTGCCAGCAGTTTCTCACTTGGTAGCAATCAGCCCCAGCATTTT.

This clone has a handful of counts. The J gene is TRBJ1-6, the V gene TRBV30, with D perhaps TRBD1 (5 bases). The germline gives CDR1 GTSNPN, CDR2 SVGIG (reference sequence). The CDR3 runs 16 residues. The V gene lost 2 bases and the J gene lost 1 base, with 12 bases spanning the gap. The DNA of the CDR3 is TGTGCCTGGAGTTTGGGGACGGGATCCTATAATTCACCCCTCCACTTT. Its translation is CAWSLGTGSYNSPLHF.

The chain uses TRBV30 and TRBJ1-6; no clear D. Germline values: CDR1 GTSNPN, CDR2 SVGIG (reference sequence). Trimming removed 2 bases at V and 7 bases at J, with 12 bases between. The CDR3 contains 14 residues. This chain's CDR3 is CAWSPNQQNSPLHF. The CDR3 DNA sequence: TGTGCCTGGAGTCCCAACCAGCAGAATTCACCCCTCCACTTT.

The V call is TRBV27, the J call TRBJ1-1; 9 bases are shared with TRBD1. Trimming cost V 5 bases and J 4 bases; bases outside gene matches: 2. The CDR3 is made up of 13 amino acids. Germline CDR1 MNHEY, CDR2 SMNVEV (reference sequence). The CDR3: CASSDRGSTEAFF. In DNA, the CDR3 is TGTGCCAGCAGTGACAGGGGGAGCACTGAAGCTTTCTTT.

CDR3 region: CASSPHASGYLEQYF. DNA of the CDR3: TGTGCCAGCAGCCCCCACGCGTCAGGGTATCTCGAGCAGTACTTC. The V and J genes are TRBV7-2 and TRBJ2-7; a possible D gene is TRBD1 (5 bases). Germline V gene data show CDR1 as SGHTA and CDR2 as FQGNSA. CDR3 length equals 15 residues. Trimming took 5 bases from V and 6 from J, leaving 20 bases between them.

This clone appeared a single time. This chain connects TRBV19 to TRBJ1-1, with 7 bases lining up with TRBD1. V was clipped by 2 bases and J by 3 bases; unmatched bases: 6. CDR1 and CDR2 (germline): LNHDA, SQIVND (reference sequence). This CDR3 contains 15 residues. CDR3 residues: CASSILQGRYTEAFF. In nucleotides, the CDR3 is TGTGCCAGTAGTATACTACAGGGGCGGTACACTGAAGCTTTCTTT.

This clone was counted between two and nine times. The chain joins TRBV11-2 to TRBJ2-1, with D perhaps matching TRBD2 (5 bases). The CDR3 consists of 13 residues. Looked up from germline, CDR1 is SGHAT and CDR2 is FQNNGV. The V end lost 1 base, the J end lost 4 bases, and 5 bases lay between the germline ends. Here the CDR3 DNA reads TGTGCCAGCAGCTTAGGGACTTACAATGAGCAGTTCTTC. As protein: CASSLGTYNEQFF.

The rearrangement uses TRBV20-1 and TRBJ2-4; D is unclear. There are 11 residues in the CDR3. Between the trimmed V and J ends, which lost 0 bases and 15 bases, there was a span of 12 bases. Germline CDR1 is DFQATT and CDR2 is SNEGSKA (reference sequence). The CDR3 region has the DNA TGCAGTGCTAGAGAATCCGGTAACGCGTACTTC. This translates into CSARESGNAYF.

A single count supports this clone. V is TRBV19 and J is TRBJ2-1; D might be TRBD2 (5 bases). Per germline, CDR1 LNHDA and CDR2 SQIVND (reference sequence). This CDR3 comprises 15 residues. Trimming left V 7 bases short and J 9 bases short, with 22 bases between. CDR3 sequence reads: CASKVGTSGYGEQFF. In DNA, the CDR3 is TGTGCCAGTAAGGTCGGAACTAGTGGGTATGGTGAGCAGTTCTTC.

In its sample, this clone was seen a few times. V gene TRBV2 combines with J gene TRBJ2-7; 7 bases match TRBD1. The CDR3 loop spans 15 amino acids. V shed 5 bases and J 3 bases; nucleotides not matched to a gene: 10. Germline lookup yields CDR1 SNHLY and CDR2 FYNNEI. The CDR3 is CASSPDRPEDYEQYF. The DNA of the CDR3 is TGTGCCAGCAGTCCGGACAGGCCAGAGGACTACGAGCAGTACTTC.

The V call is TRBV2, the J call TRBJ1-1; TRBD1 is a possible D gene (5 bases). V dropped 6 bases and J dropped 6 bases, with 26 bases sitting between them. CDR3 size: 17 residues. Looked up from germline, CDR1 is SNHLY and CDR2 is FYNNEI. In nucleotides, the CDR3 is TGTGCCAGCAGCCACGGAATGCCAGGGTTAGATGGGGCTGAAGCTTTCTTT. Amino acid sequence: CASSHGMPGLDGAEAFF.

The rearrangement joins TRBV27 to TRBJ2-3; weak D call: TRBD1 (5 bases). CDR1 and CDR2 from the germline V gene are MNHEY and SMNVEV (reference sequence). Trimming stripped 3 bases from V and 1 base from J, with 17 bases between. This CDR3 spans 17 amino acids. The CDR3 reads CASSFDPRTGRTDTQYF. CDR3 in DNA: TGTGCCAGCAGTTTTGACCCGAGAACAGGTCGCACAGATACGCAGTATTTT.

The V call is TRBV10-3, the J call TRBJ2-5; TRBD2 matches 7 bases. V trimming: 3 bases; J trimming: 8 bases; junction bases outside the gene matches: 15. This CDR3 is built from 16 residues. In germline, CDR1 is ENHRY, CDR2 SYGVKD. The CDR3 region has the DNA TGTGCCATCAGTGACGGGGGGTCTTTTGCCGCGAGAACCCAGTACTTC. As protein: CAISDGGSFAARTQYF.